The 32 T cell receptor beta chains given below trace back to one sample, sequenced in a study of T cells in women clearing cervical HPV infection. Sequencing used immunoSEQ multiplex PCR; TCRdb keeps in-frame clones, though not all of them. Seen in this sample are about 29,000 clones; the ten most common clones hold 2.8%. Sequencing input: blood buffy coat. Source of these receptors: a woman aged 18 to 75 with a cervical HPV16 infection that either progressed to CIN3+ or cleared (not recorded which).

With respect to this clone: The read terminates 3 residues before the CDR3 end, so the remaining end is supplied by the germline J gene. V gene TRBV30 combines with J gene TRBJ2-7; D is undetermined. CDR1 and CDR2 from the germline V gene are GTSNPN and SVGIG (reference sequence). CDR3 length: 13 residues. V was trimmed by 1 base and J by 3 bases, leaving 10 bases between them. This CDR3 reads CAWSGSVIYEQYF. CDR3 DNA, as far as it was read: TGTGCCTGGAGTGGCAGTGTTATCTACGAG.

Remarks on this clone: The CDR3 end falls 3 residues outside the read, so it is completed with the germline J gene. This chain links TRBV5-1 with TRBJ2-5; no clear D gene. V gave up 5 bases and J gave up 2 bases, with 7 bases separating them. CDR3 size: 12 residues. Germline V gives CDR1 SGHRS, CDR2 YFSETQ. CDR3 DNA (partial): TGCGCCAGCAGAATAAAACAAGAGACC. Protein product: CASRIKQET. The full CDR3 is CASRIKQETQYF.

Details on this clone: The read halts 3 residues ahead of the CDR3 end, with the missing end drawn from the germline J gene. V gene TRBV6-1 combines with J gene TRBJ2-7; TRBD2 aligns across 9 bases. Germline trimming cut 4 bases from V and 4 bases from J; bases unmatched to any gene: 5. CDR1 is MNHNS, CDR2 SASEGT, per germline. The CDR3 covers 14 residues. The sequenced CDR3 bases are TGTGCCAGCAGTGCGGCTAGCGGGGTTTACGAG. It yields the protein CASSAASGVYE. The whole CDR3 sequence is CASSAASGVYEQYF.

Points on this clone: The read ends 3 residues shy of where the CDR3 ends; the end is completed using the germline J gene. J is TRBJ1-4 and V is TRBV19; TRBD1 agrees at 9 bases. Germline V gives CDR1 LNHDA, CDR2 SQIVND (reference sequence). CDR3 length equals 12 residues. The V and J ends lost 8 bases and 6 bases, in that order; junction bases with no gene match: 1. CDR3 DNA (partial): TGTGCCAGTGGGGACAGGGATGAAAAA. Its translation: CASGDRDEK. The CDR3 reads in full as CASGDRDEKLFF. Full variable domain (remainder filled in from reference TRBV19 and TRBJ1-4): DGGITQSPKYLFRKEGQNVTLSCEQNLNHDAMYWYRQDPGQGLRLIYYSQIVNDFQKGDIAEGYSVSREKKESFPLTVTSAQKNPTAFYLCASGDRDEKLFFGSGTQLSVL.

About this clone itself: The sequenced fragment ends 3 residues before the CDR3 boundary, so the rest is inferred from the germline J gene. Other DNA sequences in this sample translate to the same CDR3. This sequence joins TRBV5-1 and TRBJ2-2; perhaps TRBD1 as D (6 bases). Germline lookup yields CDR1 SGHRS and CDR2 YFSETQ. The V gene lost 5 bases and the J gene lost 6 bases, with 14 bases spanning the gap. This CDR3 is 14 amino acids long. The part of the CDR3 DNA that was read is TGCGCCAGCAGTGTACAGGGAAAGGCCGGGGAG. Encoded protein: CASSVQGKAGE. The full CDR3 protein reads CASSVQGKAGELFF.

Details on this clone: From the germline J gene comes the end of the CDR3, since the read stops 3 residues before it. The rearrangement joins TRBV29-1 to TRBJ2-7, with a weak D call TRBD1 (5 bases). CDR3 length equals 13 residues. Between the trimmed V and J ends, which lost 0 bases and 6 bases, there was a span of 12 bases. Germline V gene sequence: CDR1 SQVTM, CDR2 ANQGSEA. The CDR3 loop reads CSVEEDNRPEQYF. CDR3 DNA (partial): TGCAGCGTTGAAGAGGACAACCGTCCCGAG.

About this clone itself: Sequencing ends 3 residues short of the CDR3 end; the germline J gene provides the rest. J is TRBJ2-1 and V is TRBV12-3 or TRBV12-4, with 12 nucleotides matching TRBD2. Losses at the gene ends were 1 base for V and 9 bases for J; bases not matched to a gene: 4. The CDR3 runs to 15 residues. CDR3 DNA, as far as it was read: TGTGCCAGCAGTTTAGGATCTAGCGGGAGGGGTGAG. Its translation: CASSLGSSGRGE. The whole CDR3 is CASSLGSSGRGEQFF.

A remark on this clone: The CDR3 is cut off 3 residues early in the read; its end comes from the germline J gene. The V gene is TRBV7-2, the J gene TRBJ2-3; D might be TRBD2 (7 bases). Trimming stripped 5 bases from V and 8 bases from J, with 17 bases between. The CDR3 length is 14 residues. Germline loops: CDR1 SGHTA, CDR2 FQGNSA. The CDR3 loop is CASSQGLGGGTQYF. The part of the CDR3 DNA that was read is TGTGCCAGCAGCCAGGGGCTAGGGGGGGGTACG.

As to this clone: The CDR3 end lies 3 residues beyond the end of the read and is filled in from the germline J gene. The genes are TRBV30 and TRBJ1-5; D is ambiguous. The CDR3 consists of 12 residues. The V end was cut by 1 base, the J end by 7 bases, with 8 bases between. From germline, CDR1 is GTSNPN and CDR2 SVGIG (reference sequence). The CDR3 protein is CAWSEALQPQHF. Incomplete CDR3 DNA: TGTGCCTGGAGTGAGGCTTTACAGCCC.

As to this clone: The read falls 3 residues short of the CDR3 end, and the missing part is taken from the germline J gene. The chain uses TRBV12-3 or TRBV12-4 and TRBJ2-1, with 10 bases matching TRBD2. This CDR3 region has 15 residues. J was trimmed by 8 bases and V by 7 bases; bases with no gene match: 11. CDR3 sequence reads: CASTRQRGGLDEQFF. Incomplete CDR3 DNA: TGTGCCAGCACCCGACAGCGGGGGGGCCTCGATGAG.

Notes on this clone: The missing CDR3 end, 3 residues past where the read stops, is filled in from the germline J gene. The chain recombines TRBV5-1 with TRBJ1-1; D unclear. The germline gives CDR1 SGHRS, CDR2 YFSETQ. V was shortened by 6 bases and J by 0 bases, with 9 bases between the two germline ends. CDR3 length: 13 residues. Partial CDR3 DNA: TGCGCCAGCAAAGGAGGGTTGAACACTGAA. Encoded protein: CASKGGLNTE. The entire CDR3 is CASKGGLNTEAFF.

For this clone: The CDR3 end is not reached by the read, which stops 3 residues before it; the germline J gene fills it in. The V and J genes are TRBV14 and TRBJ2-3, with 9 bases matching TRBD1. Germline assignment: CDR1 SGHDN and CDR2 FVKESK. V dropped 1 base and J dropped 4; count of bases not matched to a gene: 9. The CDR3 has 17 amino acids. The chain's CDR3 is CASSQGVGTGKADTQYF. Incomplete CDR3 DNA: TGTGCCAGCAGCCAAGGGGTCGGGACAGGGAAGGCAGATACG.

Concerning this clone: The CDR3 is cut off 3 residues early in the read; its end comes from the germline J gene. The chain uses TRBV20-1 and TRBJ2-3; 9 bases are shared with TRBD2. The CDR3 sequence is 14 residues long. CDR1 is DFQATT and CDR2 is SNEGSKA in the germline V gene (reference sequence). V lost 1 base to trimming and J lost 4 bases; unmatched junction nucleotides: 3. Incomplete CDR3 DNA: TGCAGTGCTAGAGGCGGGAGGGAGGCAGATACG. It encodes CSARGGREADT. From start to end, the CDR3 is CSARGGREADTQYF.

About this clone itself: The sequence runs out 3 residues before the end of the CDR3; the remainder is reconstructed from the germline J gene. This sequence joins TRBV20-1 and TRBJ2-5; tentative D call: TRBD2 (6 bases). The germline V and J ends were trimmed by 6 bases and 4 bases, with 18 bases remaining between them. In germline, CDR1 is DFQATT, CDR2 SNEGSKA (reference sequence). There are 14 residues in the CDR3. The chain's CDR3 is CSATPRGGRETQYF. The CDR3 DNA, read in part, is TGCAGTGCGACCCCGCGGGGTGGAAGAGAGACC.

With regard to this clone: The read ends 3 residues early relative to the CDR3; the germline J gene fills the gap. The rearrangement uses TRBV20-1 and TRBJ2-3, with 10 positions matching TRBD2. Germline V gene sequence: CDR1 DFQATT, CDR2 SNEGSKA (reference sequence). The CDR3 is 15 residues long. V dropped 4 bases and J dropped 1; count of bases not matched to a gene: 5. CDR3 region: CSAKAGGWGTDTQYF. The CDR3 bases that were read are TGCAGTGCTAAAGCGGGGGGGTGGGGCACAGATACG.

Note on this clone: The DNA ends 3 residues before the CDR3 does, and the rest of the CDR3 is filled in from the germline J gene. The chain carries TRBV4-1 and TRBJ2-5, with 7 bases matching TRBD2. V dropped 3 bases and J dropped 4; count of bases not matched to a gene: 5. This CDR3 contains 14 residues. The germline V gene has CDR1 MGHRA and CDR2 YSYEKL. CDR3 sequence: CASSHVVAGETQYF. The sequenced CDR3 bases are TGCGCCAGCAGCCATGTCGTAGCGGGAGAGACC.

Notes on this clone: The sequenced fragment ends 3 residues before the CDR3 boundary, so the rest is inferred from the germline J gene. The rearrangement links TRBV19 to TRBJ1-2; D might be TRBD1 (5 bases). The CDR3 covers 18 residues. Germline lookup yields CDR1 LNHDA and CDR2 SQIVND (reference sequence). The covered CDR3 bases are TGTGCCAGTACCTCACTGGGGACTAGCGGGGGGTTCGCAGATACC. Translated: CASTSLGTSGGFADT. The complete CDR3 reads CASTSLGTSGGFADTYTF. The variable domain in full, completed from reference TRBV19 and TRBJ1-2, reads DGGITQSPKYLFRKEGQNVTLSCEQNLNHDAMYWYRQDPGQGLRLIYYSQIVNDFQKGDIAEGYSVSREKKESFPLTVTSAQKNPTAFYLCASTSLGTSGGFADTYTFGSGTRLTVV.

On this clone: The read terminates 3 residues before the CDR3 end, so the remaining end is supplied by the germline J gene. The chain uses TRBV18 and TRBJ2-3; the match to TRBD2 covers 7 bases. Looked up from germline, CDR1 is KGHSH and CDR2 is LQKENI. Germline trimming cut 2 bases from V and 2 bases from J; bases unmatched to any gene: 7. The CDR3 has 16 residues. The CDR3 here is CASSPTTSRNTDTQYF. The DNA read from the CDR3 is TGTGCCAGCTCACCAACGACTAGCAGAAACACAGATACG.

Comments on this clone: The sequence runs out 3 residues before the end of the CDR3; the remainder is reconstructed from the germline J gene. The chain is built from TRBV5-4 and TRBJ2-5; a weak D match, TRBD2 (7 bases). The length of the CDR3 is 14 residues. Germline CDR1 reads SGHNT; CDR2 reads YYREEE (reference sequence). Deletions cut 4 bases from V and 5 bases from J, with 15 bases between. CDR3 DNA, as far as it was read: TGTGCCAGCAGCCGTGCGGGGGCTGGGGAGACC. Protein product: CASSRAGAGET. The entire CDR3 sequence reads CASSRAGAGETQYF.

With respect to this clone: The sequenced fragment ends 3 residues before the CDR3 boundary, so the rest is inferred from the germline J gene. The chain joins TRBV6-1 to TRBJ1-4, with 9 bases fitting TRBD1. This CDR3 has 16 amino acids. Trimming removed 2 bases from V and 7 bases from J; junction bases left unmatched: 8. The germline V gene has CDR1 MNHNS and CDR2 SASEGT. CDR3 protein: CASSESTGTGREKLFF. Partial CDR3 DNA: TGTGCCAGCAGTGAAAGCACGGGGACAGGGCGTGAAAAA.

To note about this clone: The DNA ends 3 residues before the CDR3 does, and the rest of the CDR3 is filled in from the germline J gene. V and J are TRBV6-1 and TRBJ1-4, with 7 bases aligning to TRBD1. In germline, CDR1 is MNHNS, CDR2 SASEGT. The CDR3 has 14 residues. The covered CDR3 bases are TGTGCCAGCAGTGCAACAGGGGTTCCAAGTAAA. Translated: CASSATGVPSK. The whole CDR3 region reads CASSATGVPSKLFF.

To note about this clone: The CDR3 end is not reached by the read, which stops 3 residues before it; the germline J gene fills it in. The V and J genes are TRBV20-1 and TRBJ1-2; TRBD1 is a possible D gene (6 bases). The V end was cut by 2 bases, the J end by 4 bases, with 14 bases between. Germline CDR1 reads DFQATT; CDR2 reads SNEGSKA (reference sequence). The CDR3 runs to 14 residues. The sequenced CDR3 bases are TGCAGTGCTAGACACAACAGGGACCTCTATGGC. Residues: CSARHNRDLYG. The full CDR3 is CSARHNRDLYGYTF.

Worth noting for this clone: The CDR3 goes on 3 residues after the read ends, and that part is filled in from the germline J gene. This chain joins TRBV12-3 or TRBV12-4 and TRBJ1-2; TRBD1 might be the D (6 bases). CDR3 size: 13 residues. V lost 5 bases and J 2 bases, leaving 9 bases between the germline ends. The CDR3 sequence is CASSPTGNYGYTF. Incomplete CDR3 DNA: TGTGCCAGCAGTCCTACAGGGAACTATGGC.

Comment on this clone: The read finishes 3 residues shy of the CDR3 end, and the germline J gene is used to complete it. The V call is TRBV30, the J call TRBJ1-2, with D possibly matching TRBD1 (6 bases). Germline CDR1 reads GTSNPN; CDR2 reads SVGIG (reference sequence). The CDR3 runs 11 residues. Here the CDR3 reads CAWSVGGGYTF. The CDR3 DNA, read in part, is TGTGCCTGGAGTGTAGGGGGAGGC.

Regarding this clone: The read ends 3 residues early relative to the CDR3; the germline J gene fills the gap. V and J are TRBV30 and TRBJ1-2; the D gene is possibly TRBD1 (6 bases). The germline gives CDR1 GTSNPN, CDR2 SVGIG (reference sequence). CDR3 size: 12 residues. The sequenced CDR3 bases are TGTGCCTGGAGTCGAGGGGGAAATGAC. As protein: CAWSRGGND. The complete CDR3 sequence is CAWSRGGNDYTF. Full variable domain (outside the CDR3, taken from reference TRBV30 and TRBJ1-2): SQTIHQWPATLVQPVGSPLSLECTVEGTSNPNLYWYRQAAGRGLQLLFYSVGIGQISSEVPQNLSASRPQDRQFILSSKKLLLSDSGFYLCAWSRGGNDYTFGSGTRLTVV.

Concerning this clone: The CDR3 end is not reached by the read, which stops 3 residues before it; the germline J gene fills it in. This chain uses TRBV19 with TRBJ2-7; D is possibly TRBD1 (7 bases). Germline loops: CDR1 LNHDA, CDR2 SQIVND (reference sequence). V gave up 6 bases and J gave up 4 bases, with 19 bases separating them. This CDR3 contains 15 residues. The part of the CDR3 DNA that was read is TGTGCCAGTAGCCGGAATCTGCAGGGGGGATACGAG. Protein product: CASSRNLQGGYE. The CDR3 in its entirety is CASSRNLQGGYEQYF.

For this clone: The read gets to within 3 residues of the CDR3 end, and the germline J gene fills in the rest. This rearrangement joins TRBV20-1 to TRBJ2-3; 9 positions match TRBD2. Germline assignment: CDR1 DFQATT and CDR2 SNEGSKA (reference sequence). The CDR3 length is 16 residues. V lost 3 bases to trimming and J lost 6 bases; unmatched junction nucleotides: 13. CDR3 bases read: TGCAGTGCTAGCGGCCTAGCGGGGTTTTCCGGGGATACG. Protein: CSASGLAGFSGDT. The entire CDR3 protein reads CSASGLAGFSGDTQYF.

Concerning this clone itself: The read is 3 residues too short to cover the CDR3 end, so that end is filled in from the germline J gene. The chain employs TRBV12-3 or TRBV12-4 and TRBJ1-1, with TRBD1 matching 8 bases. The CDR3 extends over 14 amino acids. The V segment lost 6 bases and the J segment 3 bases; nucleotides outside the gene matches: 6. The CDR3 bases that were read are TGTGCCAGCAGCCAACGGACAGGGTACACTGAA. It codes for CASSQRTGYTE. The whole CDR3 is CASSQRTGYTEAFF.

This chain's CDR3 is CSARLPPHGYTF. The CDR3 DNA, read in part, is TGCAGTGCTAGACTCCCCCCCCATGGC. J is TRBJ1-2 and V is TRBV20-1, with D uncertain. The read terminates 3 residues before the CDR3 end, so the remaining end is supplied by the germline J gene. Trimming removed 2 bases at V and 6 bases at J, with 10 bases between. The CDR3 is 12 residues long. CDR1 and CDR2 from the germline V gene are DFQATT and SNEGSKA (reference sequence).

In the case of this clone: Coverage ceases 3 residues before the CDR3 finishes, and the germline J gene fills in the end. This chain joins TRBV30 and TRBJ1-2; D unresolved. The length of the CDR3 is 12 residues. Trimming removed 3 bases at V and 4 bases at J, with 9 bases between. The germline CDR1 and CDR2 sequences are GTSNPN and SVGIG (reference sequence). CDR3 DNA (partial): TGTGCCTGGAGGGCGGTCTCCTATGGC. It translates to CAWRAVSYG. The CDR3 reads in full as CAWRAVSYGYTF. The whole variable domain, filled in from reference TRBV30 and TRBJ1-2, reads SQTIHQWPATLVQPVGSPLSLECTVEGTSNPNLYWYRQAAGRGLQLLFYSVGIGQISSEVPQNLSASRPQDRQFILSSKKLLLSDSGFYLCAWRAVSYGYTFGSGTRLTVV.

A note on this clone: The CDR3 end lies 3 residues beyond the end of the read and is filled in from the germline J gene. The chain recombines TRBV5-4 with TRBJ2-5, with 7 bases lining up with TRBD1. Germline assignment: CDR1 SGHNT and CDR2 YYREEE (reference sequence). The CDR3 runs to 15 residues. V dropped 3 bases and J dropped 3; count of bases not matched to a gene: 8. The sequenced CDR3 bases are TGTGCCAGCAGCTCGTTCGGAACAGGGGAAGAGACC. Protein: CASSSFGTGEET. The complete CDR3 protein is CASSSFGTGEETQYF.

Details on this clone: The CDR3 end falls 3 residues outside the read, so it is completed with the germline J gene. The chain has TRBV7-8 and TRBJ2-3; perhaps TRBD1 as D (6 bases). CDR3 length equals 15 residues. The V gene's germline CDR1 is SGHVS and CDR2 FQNEAQ. V dropped 3 bases and J dropped 2 bases, with 12 bases sitting between them. This chain's CDR3 is CASSFQGLDTDTQYF. The sequenced part of the CDR3 DNA is TGTGCCAGCAGCTTCCAGGGGCTCGACACAGATACG.